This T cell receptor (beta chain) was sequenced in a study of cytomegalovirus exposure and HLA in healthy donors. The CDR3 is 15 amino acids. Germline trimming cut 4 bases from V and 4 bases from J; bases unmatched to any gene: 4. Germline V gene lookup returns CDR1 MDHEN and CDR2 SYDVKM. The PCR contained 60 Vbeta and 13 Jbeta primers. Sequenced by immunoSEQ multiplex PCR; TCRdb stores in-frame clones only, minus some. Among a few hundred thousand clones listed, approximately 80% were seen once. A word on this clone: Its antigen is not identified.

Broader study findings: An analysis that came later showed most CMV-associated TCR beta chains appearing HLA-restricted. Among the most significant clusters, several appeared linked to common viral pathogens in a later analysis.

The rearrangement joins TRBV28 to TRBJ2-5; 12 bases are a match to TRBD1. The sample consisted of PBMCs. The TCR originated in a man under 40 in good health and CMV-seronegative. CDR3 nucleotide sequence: TGTGCCAGCAGTTGGGGACAGGGGGCAGGAGAGACCCAGTACTTC. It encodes CASSWGQGAGETQYF.